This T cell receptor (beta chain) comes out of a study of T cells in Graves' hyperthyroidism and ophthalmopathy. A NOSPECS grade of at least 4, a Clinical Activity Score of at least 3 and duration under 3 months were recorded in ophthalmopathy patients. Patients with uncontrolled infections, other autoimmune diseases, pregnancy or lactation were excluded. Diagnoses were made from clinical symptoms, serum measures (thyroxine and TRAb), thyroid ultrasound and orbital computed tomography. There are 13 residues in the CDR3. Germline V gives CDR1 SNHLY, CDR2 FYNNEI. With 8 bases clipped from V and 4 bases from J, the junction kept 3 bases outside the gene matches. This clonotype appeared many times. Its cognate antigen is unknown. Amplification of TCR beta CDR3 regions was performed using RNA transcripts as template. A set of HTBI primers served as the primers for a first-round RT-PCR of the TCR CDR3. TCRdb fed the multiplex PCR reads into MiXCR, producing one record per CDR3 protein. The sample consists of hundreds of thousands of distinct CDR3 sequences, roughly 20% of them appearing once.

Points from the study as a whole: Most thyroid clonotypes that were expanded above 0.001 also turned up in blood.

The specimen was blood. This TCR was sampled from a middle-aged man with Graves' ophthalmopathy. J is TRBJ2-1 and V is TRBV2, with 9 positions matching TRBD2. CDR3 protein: CASELAGYNEQFF. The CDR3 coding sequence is TGTGCCAGCGAGCTAGCGGGGTACAATGAGCAGTTCTTC.